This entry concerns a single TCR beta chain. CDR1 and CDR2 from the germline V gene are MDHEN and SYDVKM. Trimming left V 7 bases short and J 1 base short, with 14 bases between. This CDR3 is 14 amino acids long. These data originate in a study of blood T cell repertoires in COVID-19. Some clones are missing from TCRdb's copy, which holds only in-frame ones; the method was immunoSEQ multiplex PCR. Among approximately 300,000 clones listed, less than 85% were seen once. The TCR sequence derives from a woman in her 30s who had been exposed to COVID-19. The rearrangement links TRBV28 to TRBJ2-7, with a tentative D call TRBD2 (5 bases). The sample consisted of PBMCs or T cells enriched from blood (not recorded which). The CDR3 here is CASTRRPGSYEQYF. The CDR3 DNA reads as TGTGCCAGCACGCGTCGCCCGGGATCCTACGAGCAGTACTTC.